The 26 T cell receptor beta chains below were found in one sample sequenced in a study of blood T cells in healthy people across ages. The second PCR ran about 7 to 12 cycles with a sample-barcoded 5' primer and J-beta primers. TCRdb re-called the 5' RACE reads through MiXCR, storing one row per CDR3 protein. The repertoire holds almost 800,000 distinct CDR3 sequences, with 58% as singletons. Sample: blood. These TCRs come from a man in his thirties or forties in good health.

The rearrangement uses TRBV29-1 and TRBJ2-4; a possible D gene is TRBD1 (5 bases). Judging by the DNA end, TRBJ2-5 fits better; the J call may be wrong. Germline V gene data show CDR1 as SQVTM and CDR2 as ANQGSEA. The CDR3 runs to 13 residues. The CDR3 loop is CSADLDRQETQYF. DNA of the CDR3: TGCAGCGCCGACCTAGACAGACAAGAGACCCAGTACTTC.

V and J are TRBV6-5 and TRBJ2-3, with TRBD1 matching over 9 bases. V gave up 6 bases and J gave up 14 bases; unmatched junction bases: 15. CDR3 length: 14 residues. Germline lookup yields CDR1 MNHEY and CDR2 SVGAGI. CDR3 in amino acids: CASSAGTGKRSVYF. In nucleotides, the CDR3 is TGTGCCAGCAGCGCAGGGACAGGGAAAAGATCGGTGTATTTT.

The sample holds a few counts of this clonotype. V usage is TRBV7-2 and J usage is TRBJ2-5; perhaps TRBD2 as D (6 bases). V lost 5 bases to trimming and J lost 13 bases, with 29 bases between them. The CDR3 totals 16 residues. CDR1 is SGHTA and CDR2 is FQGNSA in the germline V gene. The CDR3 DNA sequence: TGTGCCAGCAGCCCAGTCGGGGTGACTAGTACCGAGCTGCGGTACTTC. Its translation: CASSPVGVTSTELRYF.

The CDR3 DNA reads as TGCGCCAGCAGCCAAGGCCTCAGGGGGCCACTCAATCAGCCCCAGCATTTT. This codes for CASSQGLRGPLNQPQHF. This rearrangement joins TRBV4-1 to TRBJ1-5, with 8 bases aligning to TRBD1. The V gene end was trimmed by 1 base and the J gene end by 3 bases; junction bases not matched to a gene: 8. Per the germline V gene, CDR1 is MGHRA and CDR2 is YSYEKL. The CDR3 has 17 residues.

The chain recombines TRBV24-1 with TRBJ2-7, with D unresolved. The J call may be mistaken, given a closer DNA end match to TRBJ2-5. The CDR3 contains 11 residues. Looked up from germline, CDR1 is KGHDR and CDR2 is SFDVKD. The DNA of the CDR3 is TGTGCCACCAGTACCCATGAGACCCAGTACTTC. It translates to CATSTHETQYF.

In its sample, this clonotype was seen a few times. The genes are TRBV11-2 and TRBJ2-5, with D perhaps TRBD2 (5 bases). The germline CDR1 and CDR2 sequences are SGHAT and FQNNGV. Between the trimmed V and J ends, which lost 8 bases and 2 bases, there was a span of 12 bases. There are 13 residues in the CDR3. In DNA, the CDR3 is TGTGCCAGCGCCCGGACTCGTCAAGAGACCCAGTACTTC. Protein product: CASARTRQETQYF.

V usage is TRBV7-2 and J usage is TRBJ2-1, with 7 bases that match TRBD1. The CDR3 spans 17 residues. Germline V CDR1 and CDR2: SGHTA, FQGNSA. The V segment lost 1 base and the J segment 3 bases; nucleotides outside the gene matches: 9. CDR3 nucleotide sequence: TGTGCCAGCAGCTTAGTTTATCGGACAGGAGACTACAATGAGCAGTTCTTC. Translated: CASSLVYRTGDYNEQFF.

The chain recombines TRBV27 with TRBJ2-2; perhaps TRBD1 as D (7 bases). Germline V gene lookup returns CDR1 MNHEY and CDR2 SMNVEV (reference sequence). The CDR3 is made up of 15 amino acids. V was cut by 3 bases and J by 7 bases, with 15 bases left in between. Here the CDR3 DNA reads TGTGCCAGCAGTTTGATCAGGGGGGTTGTCGGGGAGCTGTTTTTT. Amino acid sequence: CASSLIRGVVGELFF.

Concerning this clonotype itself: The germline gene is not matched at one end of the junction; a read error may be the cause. This CDR3 reads CTSSLVRVSYEQYF. The CDR3 DNA is TGCACCAGCAGCTTGGTCCGGGTCTCCTACGAGCAGTACTTC. This chain connects TRBV5-1 to TRBJ2-7; unclear D gene. The germline V gene has CDR1 SGHRS and CDR2 YFSETQ. This CDR3 spans 14 amino acids.

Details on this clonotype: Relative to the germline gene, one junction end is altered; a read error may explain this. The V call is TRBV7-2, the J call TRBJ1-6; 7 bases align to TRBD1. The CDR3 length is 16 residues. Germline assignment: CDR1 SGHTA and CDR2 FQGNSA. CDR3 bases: TGTGCCGGCAGCAGCAAGCAAGGGGGCATTGGTTCACCCCTCCACTTT. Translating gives CAGSSKQGGIGSPLHF.

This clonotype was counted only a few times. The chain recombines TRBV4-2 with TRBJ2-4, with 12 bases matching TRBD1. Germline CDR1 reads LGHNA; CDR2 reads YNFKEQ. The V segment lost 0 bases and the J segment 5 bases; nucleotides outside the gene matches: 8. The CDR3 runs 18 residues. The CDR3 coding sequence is TGTGCCAGCAGCCAAGAAACTACCGGGACAGGGGGCGAAAACATTCAGTACTTC. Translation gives CASSQETTGTGGENIQYF.

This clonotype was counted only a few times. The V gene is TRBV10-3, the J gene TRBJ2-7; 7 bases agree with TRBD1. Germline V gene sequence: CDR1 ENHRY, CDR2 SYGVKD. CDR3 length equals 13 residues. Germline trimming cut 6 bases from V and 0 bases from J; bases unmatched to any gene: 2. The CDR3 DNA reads TGTGCCATCAGACAGGGGCACTCCTACGAGCAGTACTTC. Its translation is CAIRQGHSYEQYF.

CDR3 coding DNA: TGCAGTGCCCCGACGGGACAGCTTAATAATTCACCCCTCCACTTT. The encoded protein is CSAPTGQLNNSPLHF. V gene TRBV20-1 combines with J gene TRBJ1-6; TRBD1 matches 7 bases. The CDR3 is made up of 15 amino acids. From germline, CDR1 is DFQATT and CDR2 SNEGSKA (reference sequence). J lost 5 bases, V lost 6 bases, and 10 bases had no gene match.

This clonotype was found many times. CDR3 coding DNA: TGTGCCAGCAGCTTATACGGGGCTTACGAGCAGTACTTC. Its translation is CASSLYGAYEQYF. The chain joins TRBV7-2 to TRBJ2-7; D may be TRBD1 or TRBD2 (5 bases each). Trimming cost V 2 bases and J 4 bases, with 9 bases left between them. The CDR3 runs 13 residues. The germline CDR1 and CDR2 sequences are SGHTA and FQGNSA.

The CDR3 nucleotides are TGTGCCAGTAGTCCCTCAGGGGGCGTCTCCGGGGAGCTGTTTTTT. It yields the protein CASSPSGGVSGELFF. V gene TRBV19 combines with J gene TRBJ2-2; TRBD1 matches 8 bases. Trimming cost V 5 bases and J 6 bases; bases outside gene matches: 8. The germline gives CDR1 LNHDA, CDR2 SQIVND (reference sequence). The CDR3 is made up of 15 amino acids.

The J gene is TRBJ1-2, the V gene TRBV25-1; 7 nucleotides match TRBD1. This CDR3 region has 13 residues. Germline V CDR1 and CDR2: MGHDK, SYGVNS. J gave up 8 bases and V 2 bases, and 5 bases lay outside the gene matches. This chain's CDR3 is CASSEVPDRGYTF. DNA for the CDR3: TGTGCCAGCAGTGAAGTCCCGGACAGGGGCTACACCTTC.

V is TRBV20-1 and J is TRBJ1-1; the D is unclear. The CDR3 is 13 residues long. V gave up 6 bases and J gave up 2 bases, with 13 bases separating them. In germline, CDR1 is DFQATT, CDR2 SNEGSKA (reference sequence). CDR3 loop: CSAYRNYNTEAFF. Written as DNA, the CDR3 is TGCAGTGCGTACAGAAATTATAACACTGAAGCTTTCTTT.

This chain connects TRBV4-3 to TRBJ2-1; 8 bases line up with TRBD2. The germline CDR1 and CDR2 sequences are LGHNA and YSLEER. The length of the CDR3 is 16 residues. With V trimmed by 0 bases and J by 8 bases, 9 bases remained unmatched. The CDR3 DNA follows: TGCGCCAGCAGCCAAGATGGAAGCGGGAGTCCCGATGAGCAGTTCTTC. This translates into CASSQDGSGSPDEQFF.

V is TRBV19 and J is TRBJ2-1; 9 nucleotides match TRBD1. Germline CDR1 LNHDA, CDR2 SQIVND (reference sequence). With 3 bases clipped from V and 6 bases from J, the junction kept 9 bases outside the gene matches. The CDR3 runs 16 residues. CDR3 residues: CASSINRGLVANEQFF. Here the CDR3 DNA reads TGTGCCAGTAGTATCAACAGGGGGCTAGTGGCCAATGAGCAGTTCTTC. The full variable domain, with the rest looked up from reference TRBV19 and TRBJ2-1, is DGGITQSPKYLFRKEGQNVTLSCEQNLNHDAMYWYRQDPGQGLRLIYYSQIVNDFQKGDIAEGYSVSREKKESFPLTVTSAQKNPTAFYLCASSINRGLVANEQFFGPGTRLTVL.

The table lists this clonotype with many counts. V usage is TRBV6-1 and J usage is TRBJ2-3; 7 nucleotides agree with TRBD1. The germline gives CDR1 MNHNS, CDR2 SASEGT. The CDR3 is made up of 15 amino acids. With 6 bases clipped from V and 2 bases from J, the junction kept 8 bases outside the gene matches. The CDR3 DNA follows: TGTGCCAGCAGCTCCGGGACAGCACACACAGATACGCAGTATTTT. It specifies CASSSGTAHTDTQYF.

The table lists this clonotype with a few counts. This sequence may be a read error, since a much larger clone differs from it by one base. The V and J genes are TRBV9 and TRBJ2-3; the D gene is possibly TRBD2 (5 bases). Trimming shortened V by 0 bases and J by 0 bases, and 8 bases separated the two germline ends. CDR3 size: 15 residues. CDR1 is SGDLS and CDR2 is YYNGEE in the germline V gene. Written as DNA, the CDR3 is TGTGCCAGCAGCGTAGCTCGGGGTAGCACAGATACGCAGTATTTT. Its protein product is CASSVARGSTDTQYF.

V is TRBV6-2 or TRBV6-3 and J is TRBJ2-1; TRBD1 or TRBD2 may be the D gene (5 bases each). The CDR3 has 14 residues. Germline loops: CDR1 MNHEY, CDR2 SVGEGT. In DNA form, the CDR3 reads TGTGCACTTCTCCGGGACGCACTAAACAATGAGCAGTTCTTC. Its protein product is CALLRDALNNEQFF.

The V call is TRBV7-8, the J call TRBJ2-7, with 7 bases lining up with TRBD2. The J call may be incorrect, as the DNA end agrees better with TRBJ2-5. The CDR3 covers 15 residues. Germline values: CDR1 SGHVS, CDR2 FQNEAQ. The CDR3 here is CASSLNMGGRETQYF. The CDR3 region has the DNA TGTGCCAGCAGCTTAAACATGGGCGGGAGAGAGACCCAGTACTTC.

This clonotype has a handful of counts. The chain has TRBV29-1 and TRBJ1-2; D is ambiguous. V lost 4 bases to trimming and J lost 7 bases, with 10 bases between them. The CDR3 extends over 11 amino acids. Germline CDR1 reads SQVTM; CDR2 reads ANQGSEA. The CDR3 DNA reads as TGCAGCGTTGTGATGGGCGTTGGCTACACCTTC. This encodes CSVVMGVGYTF.

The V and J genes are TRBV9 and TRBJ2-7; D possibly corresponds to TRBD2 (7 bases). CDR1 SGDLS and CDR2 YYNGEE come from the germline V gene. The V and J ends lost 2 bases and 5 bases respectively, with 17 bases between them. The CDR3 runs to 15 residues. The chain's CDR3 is CASSVEGGRNNEQYF. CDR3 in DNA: TGTGCCAGCAGCGTCGAGGGGGGGAGGAACAACGAGCAGTACTTC.

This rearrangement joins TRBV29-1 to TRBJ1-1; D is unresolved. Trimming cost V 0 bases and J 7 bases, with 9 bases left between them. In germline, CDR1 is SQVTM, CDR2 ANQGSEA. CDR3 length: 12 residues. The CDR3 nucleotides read TGCAGCGTTGAAGAGGAAGAAAATGAAGCTTTCTTT. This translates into CSVEEEENEAFF. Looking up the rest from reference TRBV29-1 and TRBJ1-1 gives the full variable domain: SAVISQKPSRDICQRGTSLTIQCQVDSQVTMMFWYRQQPGQSLTLIATANQGSEATYESGFVIDKFPISRPNLTFSTLTVSNMSPEDSSIYLCSVEEEENEAFFGQGTRLTVV.